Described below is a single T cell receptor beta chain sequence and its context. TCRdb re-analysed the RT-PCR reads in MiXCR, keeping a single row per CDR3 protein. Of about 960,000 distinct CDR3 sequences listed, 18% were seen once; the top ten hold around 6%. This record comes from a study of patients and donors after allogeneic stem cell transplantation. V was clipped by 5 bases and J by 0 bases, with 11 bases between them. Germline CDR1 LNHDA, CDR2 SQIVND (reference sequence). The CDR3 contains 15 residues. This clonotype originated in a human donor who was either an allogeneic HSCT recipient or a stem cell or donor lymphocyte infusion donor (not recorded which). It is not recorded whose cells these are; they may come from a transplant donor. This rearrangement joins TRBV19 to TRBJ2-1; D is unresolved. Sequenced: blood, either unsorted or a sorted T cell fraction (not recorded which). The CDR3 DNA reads TGTGCCAGTAGTTTAACACGGATCTCCTACAATGAGCAGTTCTTC. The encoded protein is CASSLTRISYNEQFF. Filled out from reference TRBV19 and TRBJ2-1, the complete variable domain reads DGGITQSPKYLFRKEGQNVTLSCEQNLNHDAMYWYRQDPGQGLRLIYYSQIVNDFQKGDIAEGYSVSREKKESFPLTVTSAQKNPTAFYLCASSLTRISYNEQFFGPGTRLTVL.